The clone carrying this T cell receptor beta chain was seen only a few times. The CDR3 runs to 14 residues. The germline V gene has CDR1 MDHEN and CDR2 SYDVKM. This entry is derived from a study of T cells in Graves' hyperthyroidism and ophthalmopathy. TCR beta CDR3 regions were amplified from RNA transcripts. The study used the HTBI primer set for a first-round RT-PCR of the TCR CDR3. TCRdb re-called the multiplex PCR reads through MiXCR, storing one row per CDR3 protein. The sample carries around 690,000 distinct CDR3 sequences, around 21% recorded once. Fresh peripheral blood, roughly 10 ml, was the source of the PBMCs.

Sequenced: blood. V gene TRBV28 combines with J gene TRBJ2-1; 8 bases map to TRBD2. Gene TRBJ2-7 matches the end of the DNA better, so the J call may be wrong. The sequence came from a man aged 25 to 40 with Graves' ophthalmopathy. This CDR3 is CASTRRREENEQYF. DNA for the CDR3: TGTGCCAGCACCCGCCGGCGGGAGGAAAATGAGCAGTACTTC.